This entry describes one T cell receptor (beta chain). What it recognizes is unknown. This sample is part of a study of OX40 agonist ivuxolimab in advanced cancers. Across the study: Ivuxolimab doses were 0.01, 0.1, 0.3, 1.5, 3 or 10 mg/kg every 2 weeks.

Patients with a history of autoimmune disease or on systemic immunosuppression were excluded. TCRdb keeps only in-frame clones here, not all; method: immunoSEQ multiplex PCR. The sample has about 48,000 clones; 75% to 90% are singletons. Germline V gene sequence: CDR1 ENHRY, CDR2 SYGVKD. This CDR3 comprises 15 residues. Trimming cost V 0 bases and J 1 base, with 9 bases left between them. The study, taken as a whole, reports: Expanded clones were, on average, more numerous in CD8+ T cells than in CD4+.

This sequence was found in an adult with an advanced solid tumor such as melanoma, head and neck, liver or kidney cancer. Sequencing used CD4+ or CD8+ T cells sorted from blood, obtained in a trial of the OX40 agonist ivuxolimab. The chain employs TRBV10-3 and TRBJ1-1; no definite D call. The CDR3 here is CAISESRAANTEAFF. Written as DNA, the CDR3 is TGTGCCATCAGTGAGTCCCGCGCAGCGAACACTGAAGCTTTCTTT.